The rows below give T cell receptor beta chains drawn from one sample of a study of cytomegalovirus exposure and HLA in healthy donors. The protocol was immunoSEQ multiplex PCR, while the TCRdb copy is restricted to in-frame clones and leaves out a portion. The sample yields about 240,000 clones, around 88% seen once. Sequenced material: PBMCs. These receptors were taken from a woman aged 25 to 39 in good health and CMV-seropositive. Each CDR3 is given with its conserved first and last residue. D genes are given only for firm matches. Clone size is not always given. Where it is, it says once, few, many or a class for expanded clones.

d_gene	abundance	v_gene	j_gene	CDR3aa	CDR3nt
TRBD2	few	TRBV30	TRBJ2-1	CAWVPGLAGVNEQFF	TGTGCCTGGGTGCCGGGGTTAGCGGGAGTCAATGAGCAGTTCTTC
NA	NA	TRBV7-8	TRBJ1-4	CASSKRGATNEKLFF	TGTGCCAGCAGCAAAAGGGGCGCAACTAATGAAAAACTGTTTTTT
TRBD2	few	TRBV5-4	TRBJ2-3	CASSLPSGGYTQYF	TGTGCCAGCAGCTTGCCTAGCGGGGGATATACGCAGTATTTT
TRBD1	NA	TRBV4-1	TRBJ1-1	CASSQPTRQGTGAFF	TGCGCCAGCAGCCAACCGACTAGACAGGGTACGGGAGCTTTCTTT
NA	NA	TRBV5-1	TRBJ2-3	CASSLGGTDTQYF	TGCGCCAGCAGCTTGGGAGGTACAGATACGCAGTATTTT
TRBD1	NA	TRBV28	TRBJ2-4	CASSLSGTGINIQYF	TGTGCCAGCAGTTTATCCGGGACAGGGATCAACATTCAGTACTTC
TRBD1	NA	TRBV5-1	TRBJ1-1	CASSLAGQAEAFF	TGCGCCAGCAGCTTGGCGGGACAGGCTGAAGCTTTCTTT
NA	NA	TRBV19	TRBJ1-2	CASSSRWYGYTF	TGTGCCAGTAGTTCACGGTGGTATGGCTACACCTTC
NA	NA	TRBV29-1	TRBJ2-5	CSVLTAQETQYF	TGCAGCGTCCTGACAGCACAAGAGACCCAGTACTTC
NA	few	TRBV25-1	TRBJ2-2	CASSAGNTGELFF	TGTGCCAGCAGTGCAGGGAACACCGGGGAGCTGTTTTTT
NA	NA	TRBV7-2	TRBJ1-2	CASSLQGPRDGYTF	TGTGCCAGCAGCTTACAGGGCCCCCGGGATGGCTACACCTTC
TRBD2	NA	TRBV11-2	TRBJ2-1	CASSLVPSGRAREQFF	TGTGCCAGCAGCTTAGTGCCAAGCGGGAGGGCCAGGGAGCAGTTCTTC
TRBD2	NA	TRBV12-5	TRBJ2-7	CASGLVRGLAVYEQYF	TGTGCTAGTGGTTTGGTACGGGGACTAGCGGTCTACGAGCAGTACTTC
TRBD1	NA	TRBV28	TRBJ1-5	CASSRPLTGMEPQHF	TGTGCCAGCAGTAGACCTCTGACAGGGATGGAGCCCCAGCATTTT
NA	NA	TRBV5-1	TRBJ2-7	CASSEEAGFPTYEQYF	TGCGCCAGCAGCGAAGAAGCAGGGTTTCCGACCTACGAGCAGTACTTC
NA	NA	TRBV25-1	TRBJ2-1	CASRQDYNEQFF	TGTGCCAGCAGACAGGACTACAATGAGCAGTTCTTC
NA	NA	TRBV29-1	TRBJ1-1	CSVEEGGSPEAFF	TGCAGCGTTGAGGAAGGAGGGTCTCCTGAAGCTTTCTTT
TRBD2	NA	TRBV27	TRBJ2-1	CASSPQREGPNEQFF	TGTGCCAGCAGTCCCCAGCGGGAGGGCCCCAATGAGCAGTTCTTC
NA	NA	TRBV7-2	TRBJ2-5	CASSLVDGRWETQYF	TGTGCCAGCAGCTTAGTCGACGGGAGATGGGAGACCCAGTACTTC
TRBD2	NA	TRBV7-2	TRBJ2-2	CASSHRAGAGGELFF	TGTGCCAGCAGCCACCGAGCGGGAGCAGGCGGGGAGCTGTTTTTT
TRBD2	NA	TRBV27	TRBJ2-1	CASSFLLAGGIQANNEQFF	TGTGCCAGCAGTTTCCTACTAGCGGGAGGGATCCAAGCCAACAATGAGCAGTTCTTC
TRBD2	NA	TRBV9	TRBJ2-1	CASDPGLEPNEQFF	TGTGCCAGCGATCCGGGACTAGAGCCCAATGAGCAGTTCTTC
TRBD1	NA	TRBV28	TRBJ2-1	CASSPPAGQGLQNEQFF	TGTGCCAGCAGTCCCCCTGCTGGACAGGGGTTACAGAATGAGCAGTTCTTC
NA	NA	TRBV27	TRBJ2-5	CASSLSAGEYQETQYF	TGTGCCAGCAGTTTATCTGCAGGGGAATACCAAGAGACCCAGTACTTC
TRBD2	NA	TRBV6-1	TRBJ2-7	CASTSGREPYEQYF	TGTGCCAGCACAAGTGGGCGGGAGCCCTACGAGCAGTACTTC
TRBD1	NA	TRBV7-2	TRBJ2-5	CASKRTGGVQETQYF	TGTGCCAGCAAAAGGACAGGGGGGGTACAAGAGACCCAGTACTTC
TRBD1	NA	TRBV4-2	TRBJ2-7	CASSRTGGAYEQYF	TGTGCCAGCAGCCGTACAGGGGGAGCCTACGAGCAGTACTTC
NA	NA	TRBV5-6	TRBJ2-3	CASSLTDTQGADTQYF	TGTGCCAGCAGCTTAACGGACACCCAAGGCGCAGATACGCAGTATTTT
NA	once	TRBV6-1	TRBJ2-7	CASSDGRRDF	TGTGCCAGCAGTGACGGACGGCGGGACTTC
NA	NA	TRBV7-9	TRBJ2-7	CASSLLLYEQYF	TGTGCCAGCAGCTTACTTCTCTACGAGCAGTACTTC
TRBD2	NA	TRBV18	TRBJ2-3	CASSRSGSADTQYF	TGTGCCAGCTCACGGAGCGGGAGTGCAGATACGCAGTATTTT
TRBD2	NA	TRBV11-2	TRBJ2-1	CASSLNPWGGSYNEQFF	TGTGCCAGCAGCTTAAATCCCTGGGGGGGGTCCTACAATGAGCAGTTCTTC
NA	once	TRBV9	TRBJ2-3	CASSVPAGGNTQYF	TGTGCCAGCAGCGTACCGGCAGGGGGGAATACGCAGTATTTT
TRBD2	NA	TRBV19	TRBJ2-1	CASIAVAGAERMFF	TGTGCCAGTATAGCGGTAGCGGGAGCGGAGAGAATGTTCTTC
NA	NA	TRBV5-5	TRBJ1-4	CASSPGTTNEKLFF	TGTGCCAGCAGCCCCGGGACAACTAATGAAAAACTGTTTTTT
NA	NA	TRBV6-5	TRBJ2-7	CASSYDRLSYEQYF	TGTGCCAGCAGTTACGACAGACTCTCCTACGAGCAGTACTTC
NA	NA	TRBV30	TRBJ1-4	CAWKGLREGKLFF	TGTGCCTGGAAAGGCCTCAGGGAGGGAAAACTGTTTTTT
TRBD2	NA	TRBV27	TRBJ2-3	CASSSWLAGGPTDTQYF	TGTGCCAGCAGTTCCTGGCTAGCGGGAGGGCCAACAGATACGCAGTATTTT
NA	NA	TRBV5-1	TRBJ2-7	CASSSRDSNTGEYF	TGCGCCAGCAGCTCCCGGGACTCAAATACTGGGGAGTACTTC
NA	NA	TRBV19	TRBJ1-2	CASSISFYGYTF	TGTGCCAGTAGTATTTCATTCTATGGCTACACCTTC
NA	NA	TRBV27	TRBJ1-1	CASSSFVRDQEGTEAFF	TGTGCCAGCAGCTCCTTTGTTCGAGACCAAGAGGGCACTGAAGCTTTCTTT
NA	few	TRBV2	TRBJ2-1	CASSETLAGEQFF	TGTGCCAGCAGCGAGACCCTAGCTGGTGAGCAGTTCTTC
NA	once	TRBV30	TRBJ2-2	CAWSLSGDSTGELFF	TGTGCCTGGAGTCTGTCTGGAGATTCCACCGGGGAGCTGTTTTTT
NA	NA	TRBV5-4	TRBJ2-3	CASSLSRGTDTQYF	TGTGCCAGCAGCTTGTCCAGGGGAACAGATACGCAGTATTTT
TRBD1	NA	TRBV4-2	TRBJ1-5	CASSQGTGGALDQPQHF	TGTGCCAGCAGCCAAGGGACAGGGGGCGCATTGGATCAGCCCCAGCATTTT
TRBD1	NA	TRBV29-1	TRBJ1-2	CSFDRGRGYGYTF	TGCAGCTTCGACAGGGGGCGCGGCTATGGCTACACCTTC
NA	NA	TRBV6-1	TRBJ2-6	CASSEISDGLSGANVLTF	TGTGCCAGCAGTGAAATCAGCGACGGACTCTCTGGGGCCAACGTCCTGACTTTC
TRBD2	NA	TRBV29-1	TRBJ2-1	CSASSGTSLFNEQFF	TGCAGCGCCTCCTCCGGGACTAGTTTGTTCAATGAGCAGTTCTTC
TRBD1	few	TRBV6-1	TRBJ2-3	CASRRDRSTDTQYF	TGTGCCAGCAGACGGGACAGAAGCACAGATACGCAGTATTTT
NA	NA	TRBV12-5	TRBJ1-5	CASGWDQGQPQHF	TGTGCTAGTGGCTGGGATCAGGGTCAGCCCCAGCATTTT
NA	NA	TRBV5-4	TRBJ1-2	CASTLRVGTGYGYTF	TGTGCCAGCACCCTCCGAGTGGGCACCGGCTATGGCTACACCTTC